This TCR beta chain was retrieved from a study of T-cell reconstitution after alpha-beta-depleted transplantation in children. Study-level results: As was reported, about two months after transplant, alpha-beta T cells came from several hundred expanded graft clones. Surviving recipient T cells and thymic progenitors produced the high day-60 TCRbeta diversity seen in some patients.

The TCRbeta library incorporated unique molecular identifiers. TCRdb re-called the PCR reads with MiXCR, one entry per CDR3 protein. The repertoire includes about 980,000 distinct CDR3 sequences, about 29% of them detected once, and over 25% sits in the top ten. V dropped 1 base and J dropped 6; count of bases not matched to a gene: 8. The CDR3 spans 15 residues. Germline V gives CDR1 LGHDT, CDR2 YNNKEL (reference sequence). Worth noting for this clonotype: Its antigen is still unknown.

This receptor was obtained from a boy in the first two years of life who had a stem cell transplant for SCID, so the T cells may come from the graft donor. The chain couples TRBV3-1 to TRBJ1-1, with TRBD1 identical over 7 bases. Sample: PBMCs, mostly from graft donor cells, taken 360 days after TCRalphabeta/CD19-depleted stem cell transplant. The DNA of the CDR3 is TGTGCCAGCAGCCAAGGAAGACAGGGAGGCCCTGAAGCTTTCTTT. It encodes CASSQGRQGGPEAFF.